The rows below give T cell receptor beta chains drawn from one sample of a study of blood T cell repertoires in COVID-19. Generated by immunoSEQ multiplex PCR, the TCRdb table keeps only in-frame clones and is missing some. The sample yields about 140,000 clones, less than 90% seen once. The sample taken for sequencing was peripheral blood. Receptor source: a human donor with COVID-19, enrolled during active disease. The donor label of this sample is uncertain. The CDR3 runs from the conserved cysteine through the conserved F or W. Each record gives: CDR3 protein, J gene, D gene, V gene, clone size. The D gene is left open where the match is weak. A clone size is listed for some rows: how often the clone was seen (once, few, many), or a class if it is expanded.

cdr3_aa: CASSPTPGQGFGKETQYF
j_call: TRBJ2-5
d_call: TRBD1
v_call: TRBV3-1/TRBV3-2
clone_size: NA

cdr3_aa: CASSLRRGDYGYTF
j_call: TRBJ1-2
d_call: NA
v_call: TRBV5-4
clone_size: NA

cdr3_aa: CASSLATDQETQYF
j_call: TRBJ2-5
d_call: NA
v_call: TRBV5-1
clone_size: NA

cdr3_aa: CASSLPRDGGGETQYF
j_call: TRBJ2-5
d_call: TRBD2
v_call: TRBV5-4
clone_size: NA

cdr3_aa: CASSSETGWSEAFF
j_call: TRBJ1-1
d_call: TRBD1
v_call: TRBV11-1
clone_size: NA

cdr3_aa: CATRQLLYEQYF
j_call: TRBJ2-7
d_call: NA
v_call: TRBV28
clone_size: once

cdr3_aa: CAWSEDLTNYGYTF
j_call: TRBJ1-2
d_call: NA
v_call: TRBV30
clone_size: NA

cdr3_aa: CASGLGEQGKTGNTIYF
j_call: TRBJ1-3
d_call: TRBD1
v_call: TRBV12-5
clone_size: NA

cdr3_aa: CASSLQAAGNTIYF
j_call: TRBJ1-3
d_call: NA
v_call: TRBV6-5
clone_size: NA

cdr3_aa: CASSIVGGGRGGYTF
j_call: TRBJ1-2
d_call: NA
v_call: TRBV19
clone_size: NA

cdr3_aa: CASSEQPVGGNTEAFF
j_call: TRBJ1-1
d_call: NA
v_call: TRBV6-1
clone_size: NA

cdr3_aa: CASFRTGTLNTEAFF
j_call: TRBJ1-1
d_call: TRBD1
v_call: TRBV6-5
clone_size: NA

cdr3_aa: CASSLAGYSYTF
j_call: TRBJ1-2
d_call: NA
v_call: TRBV12-3/TRBV12-4
clone_size: NA

cdr3_aa: CAGQGARGTGELFF
j_call: TRBJ2-2
d_call: TRBD1
v_call: TRBV6-5
clone_size: NA

cdr3_aa: CASRNALAGEDTGELFF
j_call: TRBJ2-2
d_call: TRBD2
v_call: TRBV19
clone_size: NA